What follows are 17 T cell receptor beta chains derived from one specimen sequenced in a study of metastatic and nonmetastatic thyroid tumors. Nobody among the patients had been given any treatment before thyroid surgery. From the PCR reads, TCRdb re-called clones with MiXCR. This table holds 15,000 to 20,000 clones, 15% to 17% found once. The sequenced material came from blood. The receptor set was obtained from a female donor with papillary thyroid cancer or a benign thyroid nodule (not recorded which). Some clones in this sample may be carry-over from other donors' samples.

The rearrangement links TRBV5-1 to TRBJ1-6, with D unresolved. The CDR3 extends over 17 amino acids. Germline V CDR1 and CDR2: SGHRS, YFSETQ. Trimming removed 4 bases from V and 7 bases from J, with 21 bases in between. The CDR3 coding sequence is TGCGCCAGCAGCAAACAAACTGCCGGGAGAACGAATTCACCCCTCCACTTT. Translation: CASSKQTAGRTNSPLHF.

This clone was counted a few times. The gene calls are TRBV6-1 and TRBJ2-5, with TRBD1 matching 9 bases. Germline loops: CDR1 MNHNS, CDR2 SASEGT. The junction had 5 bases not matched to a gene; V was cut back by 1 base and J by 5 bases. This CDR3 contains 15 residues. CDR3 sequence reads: CASSEGTGVIETQYF. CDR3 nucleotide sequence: TGTGCCAGCAGTGAAGGGACAGGGGTGATTGAGACCCAGTACTTC.

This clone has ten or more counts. For the CDR3, the DNA is TGTGCCAGTAGTATACCCGGGACATCCTACGAGCAGTACTTC. Its protein product is CASSIPGTSYEQYF. The chain couples TRBV19 to TRBJ2-7, with a possible D match to TRBD1 (6 bases). CDR3 length: 14 amino acids. V was clipped by 2 bases and J by 1 base, with 9 bases between them. Per the germline V gene, CDR1 is LNHDA and CDR2 is SQIVND (reference sequence).

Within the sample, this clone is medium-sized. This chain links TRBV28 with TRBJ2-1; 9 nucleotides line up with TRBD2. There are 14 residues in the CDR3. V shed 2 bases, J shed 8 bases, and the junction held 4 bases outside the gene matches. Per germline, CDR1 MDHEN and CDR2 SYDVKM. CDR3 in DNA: TGTGCCAGCAGTTTAGAGCGGGAGGTTTATGAGCAGTTCTTC. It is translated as CASSLEREVYEQFF.

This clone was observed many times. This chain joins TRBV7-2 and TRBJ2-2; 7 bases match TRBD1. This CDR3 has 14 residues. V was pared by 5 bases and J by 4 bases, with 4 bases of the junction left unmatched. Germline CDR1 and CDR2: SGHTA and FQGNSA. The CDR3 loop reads CASSRTGATGELFF. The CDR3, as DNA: TGTGCCAGCAGCCGTACAGGGGCCACCGGGGAGCTGTTTTTT.

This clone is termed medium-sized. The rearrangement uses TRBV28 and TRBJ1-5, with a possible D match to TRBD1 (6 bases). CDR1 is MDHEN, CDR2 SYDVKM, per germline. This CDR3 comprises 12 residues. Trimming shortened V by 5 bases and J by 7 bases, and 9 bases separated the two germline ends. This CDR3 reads CASSQDSQPQHF. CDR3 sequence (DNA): TGTGCCAGCAGTCAGGACAGCCAGCCCCAGCATTTT. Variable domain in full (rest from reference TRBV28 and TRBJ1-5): DVKVTQSSRYLVKRTGEKVFLECVQDMDHENMFWYRQDPGLGLRLIYFSYDVKMKEKGDIPEGYSVSREKKERFSLILESASTNQTSMYLCASSQDSQPQHFGDGTRLSIL.

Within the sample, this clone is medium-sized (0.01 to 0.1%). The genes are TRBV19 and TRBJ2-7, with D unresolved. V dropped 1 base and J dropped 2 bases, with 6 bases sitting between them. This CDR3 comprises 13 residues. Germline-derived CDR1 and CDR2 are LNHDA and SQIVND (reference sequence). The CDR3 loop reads CASSIGSTYEQYF. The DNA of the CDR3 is TGTGCCAGTAGTATAGGTTCCACCTACGAGCAGTACTTC.

The CDR3 reads CATSSPTGTEIRNQYF. The CDR3 nucleotides are TGTGCCACCAGCTCTCCGACCGGGACGGAAATACGGAATCAGTACTTC. This chain connects TRBV15 to TRBJ2-7; D possibly uses TRBD1 or TRBD2 (5 bases each). This CDR3 spans 16 amino acids. Trimming removed 5 bases at V and 10 bases at J, with 27 bases between. Germline values: CDR1 LNHNV, CDR2 YYDKDF (reference sequence).

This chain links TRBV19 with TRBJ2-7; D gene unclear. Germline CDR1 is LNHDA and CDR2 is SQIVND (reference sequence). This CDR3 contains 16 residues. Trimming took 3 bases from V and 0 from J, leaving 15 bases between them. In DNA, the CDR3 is TGTGCCAGTAGTATTACATGGCGGAAAAGCTCCTACGAGCAGTACTTC. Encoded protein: CASSITWRKSSYEQYF.

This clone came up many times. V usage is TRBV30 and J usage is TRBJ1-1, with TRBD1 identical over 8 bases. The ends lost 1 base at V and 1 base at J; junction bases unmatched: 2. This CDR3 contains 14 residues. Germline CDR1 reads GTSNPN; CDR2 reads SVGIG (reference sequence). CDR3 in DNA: TGTGCCTGGAGTGCCGGGACAGGGAACACTGAAGCTTTCTTT. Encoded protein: CAWSAGTGNTEAFF. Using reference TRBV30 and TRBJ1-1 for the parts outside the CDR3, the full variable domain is SQTIHQWPATLVQPVGSPLSLECTVEGTSNPNLYWYRQAAGRGLQLLFYSVGIGQISSEVPQNLSASRPQDRQFILSSKKLLLSDSGFYLCAWSAGTGNTEAFFGQGTRLTVV.

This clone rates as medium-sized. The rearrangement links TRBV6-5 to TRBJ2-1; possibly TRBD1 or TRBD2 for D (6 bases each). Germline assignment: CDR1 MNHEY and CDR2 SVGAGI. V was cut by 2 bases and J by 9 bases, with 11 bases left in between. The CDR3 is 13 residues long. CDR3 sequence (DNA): TGTGCCAGCAGTTACATGAGGGGGGTTGAGCAGTTCTTC. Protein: CASSYMRGVEQFF.

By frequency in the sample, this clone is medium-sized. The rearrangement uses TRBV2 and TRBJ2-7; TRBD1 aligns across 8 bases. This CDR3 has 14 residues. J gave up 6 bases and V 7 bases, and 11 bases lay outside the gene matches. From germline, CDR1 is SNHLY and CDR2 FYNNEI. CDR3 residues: CASKIDRGNREQYF. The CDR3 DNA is TGTGCCAGCAAAATTGACAGGGGAAATCGCGAGCAGTACTTC. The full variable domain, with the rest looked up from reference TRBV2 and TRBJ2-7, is EPEVTQTPSHQVTQMGQEVILRCVPISNHLYFYWYRQILGQKVEFLVSFYNNEISEKSEIFDDQFSVERPDGSNFTLKIRSTKLEDSAMYFCASKIDRGNREQYFGPGTRLTVT.

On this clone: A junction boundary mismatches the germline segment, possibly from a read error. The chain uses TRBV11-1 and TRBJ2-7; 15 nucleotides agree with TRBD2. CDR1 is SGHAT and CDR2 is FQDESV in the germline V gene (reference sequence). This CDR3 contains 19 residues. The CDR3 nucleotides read TGTGCTAGCAGCCCCCCGGGGGGGACTAGCGGGAGGACCACATACGAGCAGTACTTC. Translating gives CASSPPGGTSGRTTYEQYF.

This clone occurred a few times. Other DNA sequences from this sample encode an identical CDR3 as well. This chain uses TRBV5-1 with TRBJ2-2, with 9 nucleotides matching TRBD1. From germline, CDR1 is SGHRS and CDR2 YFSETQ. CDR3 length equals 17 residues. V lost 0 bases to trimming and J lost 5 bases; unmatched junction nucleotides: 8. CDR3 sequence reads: CASSLDPPGQGTGELFF. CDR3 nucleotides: TGCGCCAGCAGCTTGGATCCCCCGGGACAGGGTACCGGGGAGCTGTTTTTT.

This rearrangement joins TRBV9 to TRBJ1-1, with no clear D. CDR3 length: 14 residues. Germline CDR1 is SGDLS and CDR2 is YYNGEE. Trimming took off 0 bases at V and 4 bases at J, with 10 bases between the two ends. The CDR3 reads CASSVEWFSTEAFF. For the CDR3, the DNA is TGTGCCAGCAGCGTAGAGTGGTTCAGCACTGAAGCTTTCTTT.

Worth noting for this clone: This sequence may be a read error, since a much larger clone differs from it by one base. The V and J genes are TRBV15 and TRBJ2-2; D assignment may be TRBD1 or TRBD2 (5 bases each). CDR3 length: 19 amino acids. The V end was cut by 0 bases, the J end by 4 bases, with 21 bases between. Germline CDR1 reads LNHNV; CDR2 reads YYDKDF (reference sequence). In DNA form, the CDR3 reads TGTGCCACCAGCAGAGAAAAGGGGACCTGGTCACGCAGCACCGGGGAGCTGTTTTTT. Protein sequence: CATSREKGTWSRSTGELFF. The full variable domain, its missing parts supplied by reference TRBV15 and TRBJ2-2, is DAMVIQNPRYQVTQFGKPVTLSCSQTLNHNVMYWYQQKSSQAPKLLFHYYDKDFNNEADTPDNFQSRRPNTSFCFLDIRSPGLGDTAMYLCATSREKGTWSRSTGELFFGEGSRLTVL.

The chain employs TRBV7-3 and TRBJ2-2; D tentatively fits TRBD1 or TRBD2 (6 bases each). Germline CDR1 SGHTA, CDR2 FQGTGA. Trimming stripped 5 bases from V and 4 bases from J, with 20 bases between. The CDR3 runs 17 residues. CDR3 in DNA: TGTGCCAGCAGCCAACCCCTGTCGGGGGCGAGCACCGGGGAGCTGTTTTTT. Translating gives CASSQPLSGASTGELFF. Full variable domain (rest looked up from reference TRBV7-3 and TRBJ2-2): GAGVSQTPSNKVTEKGKYVELRCDPISGHTALYWYRQSLGQGPEFLIYFQGTGAADDSGLPNDRFFAVRPEGSVSTLKIQRTERGDSAVYLCASSQPLSGASTGELFFGEGSRLTVL.